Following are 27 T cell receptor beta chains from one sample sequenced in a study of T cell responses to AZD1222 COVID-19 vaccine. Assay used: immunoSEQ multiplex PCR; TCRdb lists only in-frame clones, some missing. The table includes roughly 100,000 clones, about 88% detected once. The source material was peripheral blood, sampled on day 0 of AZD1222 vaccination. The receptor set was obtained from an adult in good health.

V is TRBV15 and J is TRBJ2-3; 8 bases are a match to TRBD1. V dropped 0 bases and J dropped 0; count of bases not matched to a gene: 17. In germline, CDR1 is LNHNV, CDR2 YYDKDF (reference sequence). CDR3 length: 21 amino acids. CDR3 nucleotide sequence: TGTGCCACCAGCAGAGATCCTACCGTCCAGGGGGCGATGATTAGCACAGATACGCAGTATTTT. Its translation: CATSRDPTVQGAMISTDTQYF.

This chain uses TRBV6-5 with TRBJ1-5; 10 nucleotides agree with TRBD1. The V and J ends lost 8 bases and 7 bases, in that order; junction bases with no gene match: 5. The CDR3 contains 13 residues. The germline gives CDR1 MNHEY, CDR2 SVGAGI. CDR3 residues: CASVGQGWQPQHF. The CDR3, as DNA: TGTGCCAGCGTGGGACAGGGGTGGCAGCCCCAGCATTTT.

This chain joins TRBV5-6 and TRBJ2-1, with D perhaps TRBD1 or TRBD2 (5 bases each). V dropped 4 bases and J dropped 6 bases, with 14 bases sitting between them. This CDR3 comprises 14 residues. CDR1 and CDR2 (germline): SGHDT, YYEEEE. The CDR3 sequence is CASSRDPLANEQFF. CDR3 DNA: TGTGCCAGCAGCCGGGACCCCCTTGCCAATGAGCAGTTCTTC.

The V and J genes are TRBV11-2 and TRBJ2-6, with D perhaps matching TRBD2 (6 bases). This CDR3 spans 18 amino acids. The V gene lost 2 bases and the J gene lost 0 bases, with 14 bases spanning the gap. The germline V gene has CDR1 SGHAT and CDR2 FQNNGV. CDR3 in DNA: TGTGCCAGCAGCTTATGGGCGGGACGGCCCTCTGGGGCCAACGTCCTGACTTTC. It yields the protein CASSLWAGRPSGANVLTF.

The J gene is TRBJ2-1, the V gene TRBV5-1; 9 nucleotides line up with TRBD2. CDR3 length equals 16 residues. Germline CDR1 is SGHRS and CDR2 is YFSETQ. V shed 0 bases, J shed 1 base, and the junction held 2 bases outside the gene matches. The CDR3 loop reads CASSLASGRSYNEQFF. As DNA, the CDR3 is TGCGCCAGCAGCTTGGCCAGCGGGAGGTCCTACAATGAGCAGTTCTTC.

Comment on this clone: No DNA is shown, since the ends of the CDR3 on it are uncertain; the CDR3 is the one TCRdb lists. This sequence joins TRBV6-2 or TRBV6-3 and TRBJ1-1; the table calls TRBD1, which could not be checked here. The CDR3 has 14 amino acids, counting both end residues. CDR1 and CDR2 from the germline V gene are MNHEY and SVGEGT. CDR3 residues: CASSLWTRPHEAFF.

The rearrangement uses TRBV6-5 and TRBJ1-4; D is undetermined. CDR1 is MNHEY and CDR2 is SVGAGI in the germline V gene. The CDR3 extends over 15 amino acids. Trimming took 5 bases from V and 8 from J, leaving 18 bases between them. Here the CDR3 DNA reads TGTGCCAGCAGTCCCGACGGCCTCGGAGGGGAAAAACTGTTTTTT. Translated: CASSPDGLGGEKLFF.

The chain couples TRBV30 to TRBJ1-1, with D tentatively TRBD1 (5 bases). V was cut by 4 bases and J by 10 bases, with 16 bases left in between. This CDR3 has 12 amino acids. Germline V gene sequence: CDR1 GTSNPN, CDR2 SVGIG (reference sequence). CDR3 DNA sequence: TGTGCCTGGACGGGGACGGAGGAAGGAGCTTTCTTT. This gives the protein CAWTGTEEGAFF.

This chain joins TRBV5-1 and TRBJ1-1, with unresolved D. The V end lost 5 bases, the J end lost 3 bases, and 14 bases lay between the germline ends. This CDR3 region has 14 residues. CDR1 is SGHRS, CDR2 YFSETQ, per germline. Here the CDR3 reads CASRYEGRDTEAFF. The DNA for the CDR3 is TGCGCCAGCAGATATGAAGGTCGGGACACTGAAGCTTTCTTT.

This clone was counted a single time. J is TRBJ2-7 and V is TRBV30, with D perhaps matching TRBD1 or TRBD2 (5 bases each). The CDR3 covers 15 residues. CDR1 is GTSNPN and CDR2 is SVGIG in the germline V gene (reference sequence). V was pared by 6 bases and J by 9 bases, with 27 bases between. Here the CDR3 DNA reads TGTGCCTGCCTTGGGCACCCGGGACCGAAAGGTGGGCAGTACTTC. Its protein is CACLGHPGPKGGQYF.

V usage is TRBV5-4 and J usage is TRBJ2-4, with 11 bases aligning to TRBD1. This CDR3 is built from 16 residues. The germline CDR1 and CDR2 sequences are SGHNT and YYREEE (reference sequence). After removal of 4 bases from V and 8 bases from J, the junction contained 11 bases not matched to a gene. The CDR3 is CASSPTSGTGGHIQYF. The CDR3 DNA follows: TGTGCCAGCAGCCCGACGTCCGGGACAGGGGGACACATTCAGTACTTC.

The CDR3 DNA follows: TGTGCCAGCAGGAAGGACAGGGAATCCTACAATGAGCAGTTCTTC. Protein: CASRKDRESYNEQFF. The chain uses TRBV2 and TRBJ2-1; 8 bases are shared with TRBD1. Germline values: CDR1 SNHLY, CDR2 FYNNEI. The CDR3 sequence is 15 residues long. The V and J ends lost 6 bases and 1 base, in that order; junction bases with no gene match: 5.

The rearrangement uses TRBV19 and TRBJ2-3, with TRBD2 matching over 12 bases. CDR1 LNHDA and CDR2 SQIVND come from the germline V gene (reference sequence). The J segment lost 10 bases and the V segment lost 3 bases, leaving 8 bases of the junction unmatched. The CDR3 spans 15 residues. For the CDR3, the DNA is TGTGCCAGTAGTATTAGACTAGCGGGGGTCGGGTCGCAGTATTTT. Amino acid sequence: CASSIRLAGVGSQYF.

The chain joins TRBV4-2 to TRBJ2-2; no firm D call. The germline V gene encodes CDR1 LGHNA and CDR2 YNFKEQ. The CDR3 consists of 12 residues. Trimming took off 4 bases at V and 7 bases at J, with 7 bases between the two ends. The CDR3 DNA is TGTGCCAGCAGCCGGTTGGGCGGGGAGCTGTTTTTT. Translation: CASSRLGGELFF.

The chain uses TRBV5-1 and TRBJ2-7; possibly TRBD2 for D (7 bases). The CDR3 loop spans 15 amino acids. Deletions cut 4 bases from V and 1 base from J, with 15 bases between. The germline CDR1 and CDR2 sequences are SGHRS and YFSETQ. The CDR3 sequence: CASSPGGGRSYEQYF. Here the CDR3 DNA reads TGCGCCAGCAGCCCTGGGGGGGGGCGGTCCTACGAGCAGTACTTC.

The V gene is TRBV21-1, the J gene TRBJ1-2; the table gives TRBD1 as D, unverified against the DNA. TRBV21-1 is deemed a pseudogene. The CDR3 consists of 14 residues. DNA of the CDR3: TGTGCCAGCAGCCTAAAGACAGGGGTATATGGCTACACCTTC. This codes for CASSLKTGVYGYTF.

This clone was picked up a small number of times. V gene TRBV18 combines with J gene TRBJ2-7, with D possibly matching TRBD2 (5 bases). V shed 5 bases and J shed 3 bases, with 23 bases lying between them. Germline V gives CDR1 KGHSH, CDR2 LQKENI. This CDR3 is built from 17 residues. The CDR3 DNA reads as TGTGCCAGCTCATCATCCCCCGGGGTCGGCCGAAGCTACGAGCAGTACTTC. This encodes CASSSSPGVGRSYEQYF.

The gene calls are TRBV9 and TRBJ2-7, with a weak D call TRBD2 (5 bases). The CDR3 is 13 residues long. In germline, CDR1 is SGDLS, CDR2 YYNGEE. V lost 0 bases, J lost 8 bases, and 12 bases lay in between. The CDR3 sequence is CASSVDSGNQQYF. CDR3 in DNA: TGTGCCAGCAGCGTAGATTCGGGGAATCAGCAGTACTTC. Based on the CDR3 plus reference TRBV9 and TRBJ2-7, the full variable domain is DSGVTQTPKHLITATGQRVTLRCSPRSGDLSVYWYQQSLDQGLQFLIQYYNGEERAKGNILERFSAQQFPDLHSELNLSSLELGDSALYFCASSVDSGNQQYFGPGTRLTVT.

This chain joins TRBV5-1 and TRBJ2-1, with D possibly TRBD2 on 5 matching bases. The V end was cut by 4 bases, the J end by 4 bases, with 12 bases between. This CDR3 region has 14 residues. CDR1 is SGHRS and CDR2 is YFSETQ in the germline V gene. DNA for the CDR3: TGCGCCAGCAGCCCCGCGGGCCGATACAATGAGCAGTTCTTC. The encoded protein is CASSPAGRYNEQFF.

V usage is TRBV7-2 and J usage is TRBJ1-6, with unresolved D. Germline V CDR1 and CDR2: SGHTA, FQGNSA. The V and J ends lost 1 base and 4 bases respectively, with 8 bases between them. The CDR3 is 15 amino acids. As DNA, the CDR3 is TGTGCCAGCAGCTTAGGTTTAGGGTATAATTCACCCCTCCACTTT. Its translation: CASSLGLGYNSPLHF.

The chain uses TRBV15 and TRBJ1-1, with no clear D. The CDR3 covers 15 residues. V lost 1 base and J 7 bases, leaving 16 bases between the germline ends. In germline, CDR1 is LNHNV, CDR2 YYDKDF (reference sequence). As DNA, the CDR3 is TGTGCCACCAGCAGAGGAGTGACAAGGGCAGGTGAAGCTTTCTTT. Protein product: CATSRGVTRAGEAFF.

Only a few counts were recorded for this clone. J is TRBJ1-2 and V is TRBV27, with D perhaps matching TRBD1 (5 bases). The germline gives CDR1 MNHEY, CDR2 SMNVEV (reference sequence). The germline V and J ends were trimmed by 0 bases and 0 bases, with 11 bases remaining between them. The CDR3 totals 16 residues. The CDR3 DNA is TGTGCCAGCAGTTTATCTCCCTCGACAGCTAACTATGGCTACACCTTC. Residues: CASSLSPSTANYGYTF.

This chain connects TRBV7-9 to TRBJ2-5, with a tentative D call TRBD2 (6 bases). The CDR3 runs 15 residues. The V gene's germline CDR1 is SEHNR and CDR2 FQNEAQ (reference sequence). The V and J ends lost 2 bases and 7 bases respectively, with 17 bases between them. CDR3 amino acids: CASSLTRGGGGTQYF. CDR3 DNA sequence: TGTGCCAGCAGCTTAACCCGGGGAGGTGGGGGGACCCAGTACTTC.

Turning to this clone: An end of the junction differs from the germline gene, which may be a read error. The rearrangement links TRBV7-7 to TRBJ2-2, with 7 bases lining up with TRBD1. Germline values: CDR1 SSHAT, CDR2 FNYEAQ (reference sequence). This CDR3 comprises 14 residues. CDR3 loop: CASSRRQGTGELFF. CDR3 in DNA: TGTGCTAGCAGCCGAAGACAGGGAACCGGGGAGCTGTTTTTT.

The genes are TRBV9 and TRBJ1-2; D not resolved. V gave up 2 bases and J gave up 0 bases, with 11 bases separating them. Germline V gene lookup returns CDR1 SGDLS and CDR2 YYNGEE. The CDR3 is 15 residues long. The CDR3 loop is CASSVGRSANYGYTF. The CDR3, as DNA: TGTGCCAGCAGCGTCGGAAGGTCAGCTAACTATGGCTACACCTTC.

CDR3 amino acids: CASSVGLGGYTF. CDR3 sequence (DNA): TGTGCCAGCAGTGTAGGGCTTGGCGGCTACACCTTC. This chain connects TRBV12-3 or TRBV12-4 to TRBJ1-2; no clear D. This CDR3 contains 12 residues. Trimming shortened V by 5 bases and J by 8 bases, and 12 bases separated the two germline ends.

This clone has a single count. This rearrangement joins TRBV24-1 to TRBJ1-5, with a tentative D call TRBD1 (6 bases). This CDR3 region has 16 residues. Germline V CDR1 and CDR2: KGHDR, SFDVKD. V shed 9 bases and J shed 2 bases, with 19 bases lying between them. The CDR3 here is CATSSRGQGGNQPQHF. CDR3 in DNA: TGTGCCACCTCCTCTCGGGGGCAGGGAGGCAATCAGCCCCAGCATTTT.